The sequence of this TCR beta chain was determined in a study of shared clonotypes between healthy human individuals. This CDR3 is built from 13 residues. With 7 bases removed from V and 4 bases from J, the gap between germline ends came to 11 bases. The germline gives CDR1 MDHEN, CDR2 SYDVKM. Here immunoSEQ multiplex PCR was the method, and the copy in TCRdb shows in-frame clones only, minus some. The table lists about 2.3 million clones, approximately 95% of them singletons, with roughly 0.36% in the top ten. Material: naive CD4+ T cells from PBMCs. Specified subset: CD45RA+ positively selected. The V and J genes are TRBV28 and TRBJ1-5; perhaps TRBD1 as D (5 bases). The source is a man between 18 and 35 years old in good health. Some clones in this sample may be carry-over from other donors' samples. The CDR3 region is CASTGTQNQPQHF. As DNA, the CDR3 is TGTGCCAGCACCGGGACGCAAAATCAGCCCCAGCATTTT.